This is a list of T cell receptor beta chains from one sample in a study of human thymus T cells. Using immunoSEQ multiplex PCR, the repertoire was profiled, and TCRdb retains in-frame clones only, with some absent. The profile shows about 60,000 clones, 94% of them singletons. The sample was blood. Receptors were obtained from a boy in the first two years of life with a congenital heart defect but otherwise immunologically healthy. The CDR3 runs from the conserved cysteine through the conserved F or W. D genes are given only for firm matches. Size is omitted from some rows. Given values are once, few, many or a class for expanded clones.

V: TRBV13; size: NA; J: TRBJ2-7; D: NA; DNA: TGTGCCAGCAGCTCCGTTTCCAGGGGACTCGACGAGCAGTACTTC; CDR3: CASSSVSRGLDEQYF
V: TRBV27; size: NA; J: TRBJ1-2; D: TRBD1; DNA: TGTGCCAGCAGTTTCAAGACAGGGGGCGCCGGGAACTATGGCTACACCTTC; CDR3: CASSFKTGGAGNYGYTF
V: TRBV5-8; size: NA; J: TRBJ2-7; D: NA; DNA: TGTGCCAGCAGCTTTTGGGGTCCCTACGAGCAGTACTTC; CDR3: CASSFWGPYEQYF
V: TRBV10-1; size: once; J: TRBJ2-3; D: NA; DNA: TGCGCCAGCAGTGAGTCTTTGAGGGGTACGCAGTATTTT; CDR3: CASSESLRGTQYF
V: TRBV19; size: NA; J: TRBJ2-3; D: NA; DNA: TGTGCCAGTAGTCCCGTACTAGATCCAGATACGCAGTATTTT; CDR3: CASSPVLDPDTQYF
V: TRBV10-3; size: few; J: TRBJ1-1; D: NA; DNA: TGTGCCATCAGTGAGAACACTGAAGCTTTCTTT; CDR3: CAISENTEAFF
V: TRBV27; size: NA; J: TRBJ1-1; D: NA; DNA: TGTGCCAGCAGTTTCAAGGCGGGAACTGAAGCTTTCTTT; CDR3: CASSFKAGTEAFF
V: TRBV28; size: NA; J: TRBJ2-1; D: TRBD2; DNA: TGTGCCAGCAGTTCCCCCCCAGTACTAGCGGGAGAGCACAATGAGCAGTTCTTC; CDR3: CASSSPPVLAGEHNEQFF
V: TRBV11-3; size: NA; J: TRBJ2-3; D: NA; DNA: TGTGCCAGCAGCTTTAGCGGACACACAGATACGCAGTATTTT; CDR3: CASSFSGHTDTQYF
V: TRBV2; size: NA; J: TRBJ1-6; D: NA; DNA: TGTGCCAGCAGTGAAACAGGGTCTGGTTCACCCCTCCACTTT; CDR3: CASSETGSGSPLHF
V: TRBV15; size: NA; J: TRBJ2-1; D: TRBD2; DNA: TGTGCCACCAGCAGAGAGGCTCCGAGAGCGGGAGTCTACAATGAGCAGTTCTTC; CDR3: CATSREAPRAGVYNEQFF
V: TRBV9; size: NA; J: TRBJ1-6; D: NA; DNA: TGTGCCAGCAGCGTAGGGAAAGGGGATTCACCCCTCCACTTT; CDR3: CASSVGKGDSPLHF
V: TRBV2; size: NA; J: TRBJ1-2; D: NA; DNA: TGTGCCAGCAGCCCGGACGGAGATGGCTACACCTTC; CDR3: CASSPDGDGYTF
V: TRBV6-5; size: NA; J: TRBJ2-3; D: TRBD2; DNA: TGTGCCAGCAGTTACTTCCGGGGGGCAGATACGCAGTATTTT; CDR3: CASSYFRGADTQYF
V: TRBV5-1; size: NA; J: TRBJ1-1; D: NA; DNA: TGCGCCAGCATCCCTGTGGGGGTGGCTGAAGCTTTCTTT; CDR3: CASIPVGVAEAFF
V: TRBV4-1; size: NA; J: TRBJ2-3; D: TRBD2; DNA: TGCGCCAGCAGCCAAGAAACGCTAGCGGGAGGGTCTACAGATACGCAGTATTTT; CDR3: CASSQETLAGGSTDTQYF
V: TRBV19; size: NA; J: TRBJ1-1; D: NA; DNA: TGTGCCAGTAGTATGTGGGGATTGGGTGAAGCTTTCTTT; CDR3: CASSMWGLGEAFF
V: TRBV28; size: NA; J: TRBJ2-7; D: NA; DNA: TGTGCCAGCAGTTTACTCAGGGTAGAACAGGACGAGCAGTACTTC; CDR3: CASSLLRVEQDEQYF
V: TRBV6-1; size: NA; J: TRBJ2-3; D: TRBD2; DNA: TGTGCCAGCAGTGATGGTTTATGGTATCGACTAGCTCGACCCACAGATACGCAGTATTTT; CDR3: CASSDGLWYRLARPTDTQYF
V: TRBV7-9; size: NA; J: TRBJ2-1; D: NA; DNA: TGTGCCAGCAGCTTAGACAGCTTGATCTCCTACAATGAGCAGTTCTTC; CDR3: CASSLDSLISYNEQFF
V: TRBV21-1; size: NA; J: TRBJ2-7; D: NA; DNA: TGTGCCAGCAGCAAGCGACTAGTTCGTCCGTACGAGCAGTACTTC; CDR3: CASSKRLVRPYEQYF
V: TRBV4-1; size: NA; J: TRBJ2-1; D: NA; DNA: TGCGCCAGCAGCCGACCCTCCCGCCTAGCACCCTACAATGAGCAGTTCTTC; CDR3: CASSRPSRLAPYNEQFF
V: TRBV4-2; size: once; J: TRBJ2-7; D: TRBD2; DNA: TGTGCCAGCAGCCAAGTGGGACTAGCGGAATTCTACGAGCAGTACTTC; CDR3: CASSQVGLAEFYEQYF
V: TRBV7-8; size: NA; J: TRBJ2-4; D: TRBD1; DNA: TGTGCCAGCAGCCACCGGGACAGGGGGCGCGGTATGACCAAAAACATTCAGTACTTC; CDR3: CASSHRDRGRGMTKNIQYF